This TCR beta chain was retrieved from a study of Ad26.COV2.S vaccination and SARS-CoV-2 variants. Study-wide background: Of the COV1001 trial arms, the Ad26.COV2.S arm included the donor. The authors gave Ad26.COV2.S intramuscularly, either once or twice 56 days apart. Broader study findings: TCR breadth and depth analyses may have underestimated total T cell responses. Higher spike-specific TCR breadth was found in vaccine recipients than in placebo recipients.

As to this clone: Antigen: not known.

Indicated treatment: some 19 received Ad26.COV2.S at low or high dose, single or two shots; five or six received placebo; per-sample allocation not given. All samples were drawn on day 63, counting from the first vaccine or placebo injection. V was shortened by 6 bases and J by 5 bases, with 23 bases between the two germline ends. The CDR3 is 16 residues long. CDR1 and CDR2 from the germline V gene are SGHVS and FNYEAQ. TCRdb's table, derived via immunoSEQ multiplex PCR, lists solely in-frame clones and lacks some. The table has 500,000 or so clones, approximately 89% seen once. This TCR derives from a person aged 18-65 years who received the Ad26.COV2.S COVID-19 vaccine or a placebo. The sample in question was peripheral blood, obtained in a trial of Ad26.COV2.S vaccine versus placebo. V gene TRBV7-6 combines with J gene TRBJ2-7; D perhaps matches TRBD1 (5 bases). The CDR3 sequence: CASRPLVKGEVHEQYF. The CDR3 DNA is TGTGCCAGCAGGCCCTTGGTGAAAGGGGAAGTCCACGAGCAGTACTTC.